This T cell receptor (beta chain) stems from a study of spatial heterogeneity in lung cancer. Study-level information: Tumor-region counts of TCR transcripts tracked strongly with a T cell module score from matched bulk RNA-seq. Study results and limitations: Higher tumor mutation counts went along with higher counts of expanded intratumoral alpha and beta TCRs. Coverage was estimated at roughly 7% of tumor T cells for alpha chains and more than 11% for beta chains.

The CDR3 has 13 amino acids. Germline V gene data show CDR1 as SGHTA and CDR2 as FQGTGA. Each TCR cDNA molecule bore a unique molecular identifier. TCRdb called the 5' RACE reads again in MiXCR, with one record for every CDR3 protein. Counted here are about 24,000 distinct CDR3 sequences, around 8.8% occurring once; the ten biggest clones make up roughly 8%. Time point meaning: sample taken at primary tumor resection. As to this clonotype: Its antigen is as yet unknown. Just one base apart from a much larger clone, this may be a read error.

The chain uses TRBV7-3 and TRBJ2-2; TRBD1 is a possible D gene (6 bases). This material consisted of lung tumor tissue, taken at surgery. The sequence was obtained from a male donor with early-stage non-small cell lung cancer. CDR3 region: CVSSPGAYGELFF. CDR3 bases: TGTGTCAGCAGCCCAGGGGCTTACGGGGAGCTGTTTTTT.